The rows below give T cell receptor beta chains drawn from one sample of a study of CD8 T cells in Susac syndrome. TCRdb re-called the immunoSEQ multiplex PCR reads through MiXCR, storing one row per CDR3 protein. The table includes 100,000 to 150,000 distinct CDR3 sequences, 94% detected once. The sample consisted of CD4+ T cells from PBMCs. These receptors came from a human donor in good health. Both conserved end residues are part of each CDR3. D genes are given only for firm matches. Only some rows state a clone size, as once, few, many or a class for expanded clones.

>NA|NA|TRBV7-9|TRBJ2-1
CASSFRNEQFF
TGTGCCAGCAGCTTTCGCAATGAGCAGTTCTTC
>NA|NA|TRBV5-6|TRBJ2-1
CASSPNYRGAAIGNEQFF
TGTGCCAGCAGCCCTAACTACCGGGGAGCGGCGATTGGAAATGAGCAGTTCTTC
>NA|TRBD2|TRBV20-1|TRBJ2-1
CSATAGGPGEQFF
TGCAGTGCTACAGCGGGAGGGCCTGGTGAGCAGTTCTTC
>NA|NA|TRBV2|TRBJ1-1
CASIKQGWGTEAFF
TGTGCCAGCATTAAACAGGGCTGGGGCACTGAAGCTTTCTTT
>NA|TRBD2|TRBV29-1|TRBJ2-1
CSGLPRLAMTEQFF
TGCAGCGGCCTCCCCCGACTAGCGATGACTGAGCAGTTCTTC
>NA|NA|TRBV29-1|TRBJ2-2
CSVGQARTGELFF
TGCAGCGTTGGACAGGCCCGCACCGGGGAGCTGTTTTTT
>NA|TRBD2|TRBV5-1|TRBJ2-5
CASSPRGGPWETQYF
TGCGCCAGCAGCCCCCGGGGGGGACCCTGGGAGACCCAGTACTTC
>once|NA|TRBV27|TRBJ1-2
CASSPGPYGYTF
TGTGCCAGCAGCCCCGGACCCTATGGCTACACCTTC
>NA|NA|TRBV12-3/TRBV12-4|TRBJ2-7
CASSPPPYASIYEQYF
TGTGCCAGCAGTCCCCCCCCCTATGCTAGCATCTACGAGCAGTACTTC
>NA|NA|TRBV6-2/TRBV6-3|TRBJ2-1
CASSYLTGSYNEQFF
TGTGCCAGCAGTTACCTTACCGGGAGCTACAATGAGCAGTTCTTC
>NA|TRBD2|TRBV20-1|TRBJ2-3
CSARDLMGGPGDTQYF
TGCAGTGCTAGAGACTTGATGGGAGGGCCGGGAGATACGCAGTATTTT